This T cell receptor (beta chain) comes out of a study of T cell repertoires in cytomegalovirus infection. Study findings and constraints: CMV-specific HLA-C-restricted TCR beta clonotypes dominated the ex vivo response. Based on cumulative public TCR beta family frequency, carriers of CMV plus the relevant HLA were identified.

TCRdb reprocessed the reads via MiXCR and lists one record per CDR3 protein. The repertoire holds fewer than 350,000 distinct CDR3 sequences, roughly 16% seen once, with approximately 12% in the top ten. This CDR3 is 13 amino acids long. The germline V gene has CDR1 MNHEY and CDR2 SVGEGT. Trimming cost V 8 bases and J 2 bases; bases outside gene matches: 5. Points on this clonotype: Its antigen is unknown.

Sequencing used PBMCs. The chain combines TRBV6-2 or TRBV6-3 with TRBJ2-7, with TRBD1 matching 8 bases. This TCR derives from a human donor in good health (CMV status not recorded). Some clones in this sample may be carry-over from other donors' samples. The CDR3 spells CASRDRQTYEQYF. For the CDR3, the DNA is TGTGCCAGCCGGGACAGGCAAACCTACGAGCAGTACTTC.